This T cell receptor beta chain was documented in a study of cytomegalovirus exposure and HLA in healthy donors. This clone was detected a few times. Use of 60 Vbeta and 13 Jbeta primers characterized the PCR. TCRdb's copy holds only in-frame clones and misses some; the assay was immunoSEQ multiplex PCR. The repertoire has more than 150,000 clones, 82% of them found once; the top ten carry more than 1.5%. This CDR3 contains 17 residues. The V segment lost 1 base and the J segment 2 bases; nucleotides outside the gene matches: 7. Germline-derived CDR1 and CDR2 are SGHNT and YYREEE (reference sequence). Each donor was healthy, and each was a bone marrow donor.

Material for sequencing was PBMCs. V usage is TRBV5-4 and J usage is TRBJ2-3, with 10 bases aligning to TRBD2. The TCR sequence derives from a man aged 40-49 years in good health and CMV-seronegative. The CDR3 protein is CASSLRSGGAPTDTQYF. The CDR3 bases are TGTGCCAGCAGCTTGCGGAGCGGGGGGGCCCCCACAGATACGCAGTATTTT.